Included here is one T cell receptor (beta chain) sequence, with context. The antigen remains unidentified. Other nucleotide sequences from this sample produce the same CDR3. This record belongs to a study of beta chain features in type 1 diabetes. As for the study in general: Sorted cell examination encompassed over 90 million cells across all samples.

Study-level points and caveats: The naive, central memory and Treg TCRB repertoires looked more alike in patients than they did in healthy donors.

TCRB transcripts that were expressed got sequenced, as all of the isolated RNA had been reverse transcribed. Approximately 3.6 million reads were obtained on average from naive, central memory and regulatory T cell samples. Profiled with immunoSEQ multiplex PCR; TCRdb holds only in-frame clones, not every one. Of approximately 340,000 clones detected, about 16% appear once; the ten largest clones hold approximately 0.02%. The junction had 0 bases not matched to a gene; V was cut back by 6 bases and J by 3 bases. Per germline, CDR1 MDHEN and CDR2 SYDVKM. The CDR3 length is 12 residues. The sequenced sample consisted of naive CD4+ T cells from blood. The TCR sequence derives from a woman between 18 and 30 years old in good health. The J gene is TRBJ2-7, the V gene TRBV28, with TRBD1 matching 9 bases. The chain's CDR3 is CASRTGGYEQYF. The CDR3 coding sequence is TGTGCCAGCAGGACAGGGGGCTACGAGCAGTACTTC.